This T cell receptor (beta chain) was recorded in a study of blood T cell repertoires in COVID-19. Overall study context: Acute and convalescent COVID-19 specimens originated in the United States, Italy and Spain. Sources were T cells, B-cell-depleted T cells, or PBMCs; the material itself was cDNA or gDNA.

The CDR3 has 15 amino acids. Per the germline V gene, CDR1 is MNHEY and CDR2 is SMNVEV (reference sequence). V trimming: 4 bases; J trimming: 7 bases; junction bases outside the gene matches: 9. Using immunoSEQ multiplex PCR, the repertoire was profiled, and TCRdb retains in-frame clones only, with some absent. The data hold under 200,000 clones, with approximately 80% observed a single time. The sequenced material came from peripheral blood. This chain connects TRBV27 to TRBJ1-5, with 8 bases identical to TRBD1. The TCR was taken from a woman over 75 with active or convalescent COVID-19. CDR3 in amino acids: CASSSGDRLKQPQHF. DNA of the CDR3: TGTGCCAGCAGTTCTGGGGACAGGCTTAAACAGCCCCAGCATTTT.